The present entry profiles one TCR beta chain with its context. V was pared by 8 bases and J by 3 bases, with 7 bases of the junction left unmatched. Germline assignment: CDR1 SGHTA and CDR2 FQGNSA. The CDR3 length is 15 residues. Some clones are missing from TCRdb's copy, which holds only in-frame ones; the method was immunoSEQ multiplex PCR. The profile shows about 100,000 clones, 92% of them singletons. This specimen comes from a study of T cell changes during pregnancy in multiple sclerosis. The clonotype originates from a female donor with multiple sclerosis, enrolled in a pregnancy study. Sequences were derived from peripheral blood, sampled after pregnancy. The chain carries TRBV7-2 and TRBJ2-1; TRBD2 agrees at 10 bases. CDR3 sequence reads: CASRLLAGLYNEQFF. The CDR3 DNA reads as TGTGCCAGCCGACTACTAGCGGGACTCTACAATGAGCAGTTCTTC.